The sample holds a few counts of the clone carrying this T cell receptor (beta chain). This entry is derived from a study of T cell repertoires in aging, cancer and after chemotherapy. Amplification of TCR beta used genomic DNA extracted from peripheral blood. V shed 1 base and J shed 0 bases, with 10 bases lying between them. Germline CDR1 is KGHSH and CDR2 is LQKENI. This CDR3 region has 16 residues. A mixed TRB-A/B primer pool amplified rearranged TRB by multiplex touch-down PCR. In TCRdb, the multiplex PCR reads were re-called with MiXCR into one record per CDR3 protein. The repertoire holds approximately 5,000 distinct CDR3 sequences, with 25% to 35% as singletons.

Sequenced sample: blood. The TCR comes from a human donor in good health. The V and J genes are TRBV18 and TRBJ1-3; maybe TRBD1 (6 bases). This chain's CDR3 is CASSPQTGSSGNTIYF. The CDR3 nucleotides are TGTGCCAGCTCACCACAAACAGGGAGCTCTGGAAACACCATATATTTT.